Listed below are T cell receptor beta chains from one sample, sequenced in a study of blood T cell repertoires in COVID-19. Produced via immunoSEQ multiplex PCR; TCRdb's table is partial and in-frame only. Among 140,000 to 150,000 clones listed, around 85% were seen once. Sample: peripheral blood. Receptor source: a woman aged 60-70 years with COVID-19, enrolled during active disease. Both conserved end residues are part of each CDR3. A D gene is named only where the DNA matches it firmly. Where a row states a size, it is once, few, many or the class of an expanded clone; other rows omit it.

v_call	d_call	clone_size	j_call	cdr3_aa	cdr3_nt
TRBV7-9	-	-	TRBJ1-3	CASSHEVSGNTIYF	TGTGCCAGCAGCCACGAGGTCTCTGGAAACACCATATATTTT
TRBV5-1	-	-	TRBJ1-3	CASSLVGLTNTIYF	TGCGCCAGCAGCTTGGTTGGCCTTACAAACACCATATATTTT
TRBV5-1	-	-	TRBJ2-2	CASSFSLRRQNTGELFF	TGCGCCAGCAGCTTTTCGCTCCGGCGGCAGAACACCGGGGAGCTGTTTTTT
TRBV6-5	-	once	TRBJ1-2	CASRRGGLQGYTF	TGTGCCAGCAGGCGAGGGGGTCTGCAGGGCTACACCTTC
TRBV4-3	TRBD1	-	TRBJ1-1	CASSQDGTGNTEAFF	TGCGCCAGCAGCCAAGATGGGACAGGGAACACTGAAGCTTTCTTT
TRBV10-3	TRBD2	few	TRBJ2-2	CAISDVRGSNTGELFF	TGTGCCATCAGTGACGTGCGGGGGTCGAACACCGGGGAGCTGTTTTTT
TRBV24-1	TRBD2	-	TRBJ2-1	CATSDLFYRRGGLYEQFF	TGTGCCACCAGTGATTTGTTTTACCGGCGGGGGGGCCTATATGAGCAGTTCTTC
TRBV2	TRBD1	-	TRBJ1-2	CASARDRVYGYTF	TGTGCCAGCGCCAGGGACAGGGTCTATGGCTACACCTTC
TRBV7-9	TRBD1	-	TRBJ1-6	CASSSQGGNNSPLHF	TGTGCCAGCAGCTCTCAGGGGGGCAATAATTCACCCCTCCACTTT
TRBV10-3	TRBD2	-	TRBJ2-2	CAIGRGTSNTGELFF	TGTGCCATCGGTCGCGGGACTAGCAACACCGGGGAGCTGTTTTTT
TRBV3-1/TRBV3-2	-	-	TRBJ1-2	CASSQRTAVYGYTF	TGTGCCAGCAGCCAAAGGACAGCGGTCTATGGCTACACCTTC
TRBV3-1/TRBV3-2	TRBD1	-	TRBJ2-7	CASSQFFWDRGDYEQYF	TGTGCCAGCAGCCAATTTTTCTGGGACAGGGGCGACTACGAGCAGTACTTC
TRBV7-3	-	-	TRBJ1-1	CASSRPGGHTEAFF	TGTGCCAGCAGCCGACCGGGCGGGCACACTGAAGCTTTCTTT
TRBV24-1	TRBD2	-	TRBJ2-5	CATSDSSSGGETQYF	TGTGCCACCAGTGATTCATCTAGCGGAGGAGAGACCCAGTACTTC
TRBV27	TRBD1	-	TRBJ2-2	CASSPDRVGGELFF	TGTGCCAGCAGCCCGGACAGGGTCGGCGGGGAGCTGTTTTTT
TRBV6-1	-	-	TRBJ1-6	CASVSSLNSPLHF	TGTGCCAGCGTTAGCAGTCTTAATTCACCCCTCCACTTT
TRBV2	TRBD1	-	TRBJ1-5	CASSRGTGVHQPQHF	TGTGCCAGCAGTCGCGGGACAGGGGTTCATCAGCCCCAGCATTTT
TRBV20-1	-	once	TRBJ2-5	CSPLKETQYF	TGCAGTCCCTTAAAAGAGACCCAGTACTTC
TRBV7-2	-	few	TRBJ2-5	CASSLDRFQETQYF	TGTGCCAGCAGCTTAGACAGGTTCCAAGAGACCCAGTACTTC
TRBV5-1	TRBD1	once	TRBJ1-1	CASSSRDRFLTEAFF	TGCGCCAGCAGCTCCCGGGACAGGTTCCTAACTGAAGCTTTCTTT
TRBV10-1	-	-	TRBJ2-5	CASSESSGQETQYF	TGCGCCAGCAGTGAGTCAAGCGGCCAAGAGACCCAGTACTTC
TRBV18	-	-	TRBJ1-1	CASSPGGKVTEAFF	TGTGCCAGCTCACCTGGGGGGAAAGTCACTGAAGCTTTCTTT
TRBV5-4	TRBD1	-	TRBJ2-4	CASSLTGENIQYF	TGTGCCAGCAGCCTTACAGGGGAAAACATTCAGTACTTC
TRBV9	-	-	TRBJ1-3	CASSPKTDSRSGNTIYF	TGTGCCAGCAGCCCTAAAACCGATTCCAGGTCTGGAAACACCATATATTTT
TRBV7-9	TRBD1	few	TRBJ1-1	CASQTGTAYTEAFF	TGTGCCAGCCAAACCGGGACAGCCTACACTGAAGCTTTCTTT
TRBV12-3/TRBV12-4	-	-	TRBJ1-2	CASSETGSYGYTF	TGTGCCAGCAGTGAGACAGGCTCCTATGGCTACACCTTC